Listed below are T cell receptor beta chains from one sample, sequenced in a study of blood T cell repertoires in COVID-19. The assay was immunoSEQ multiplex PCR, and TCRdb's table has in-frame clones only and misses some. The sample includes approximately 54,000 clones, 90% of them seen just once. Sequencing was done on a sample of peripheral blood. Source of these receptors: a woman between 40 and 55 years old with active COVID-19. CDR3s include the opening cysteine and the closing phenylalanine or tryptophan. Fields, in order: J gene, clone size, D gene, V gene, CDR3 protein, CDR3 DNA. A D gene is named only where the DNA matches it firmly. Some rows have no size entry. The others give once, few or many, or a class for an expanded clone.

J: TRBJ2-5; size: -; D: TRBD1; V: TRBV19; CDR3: CASRVTGTGLETQYF; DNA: TGTGCCAGTAGGGTAACCGGGACAGGGCTAGAGACCCAGTACTTC
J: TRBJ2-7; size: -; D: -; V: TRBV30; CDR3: CAWTRQGRGEQYF; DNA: TGTGCCTGGACCCGACAGGGGAGGGGAGAGCAGTACTTC
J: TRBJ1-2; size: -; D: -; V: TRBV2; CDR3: CASKLSRGGDGYTF; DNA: TGTGCCAGCAAGCTCTCCAGGGGCGGCGATGGCTACACCTTC
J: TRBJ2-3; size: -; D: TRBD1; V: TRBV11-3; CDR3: CASSPRQGIGDTQYF; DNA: TGTGCCAGCAGCCCGAGACAGGGAATAGGAGATACGCAGTATTTT
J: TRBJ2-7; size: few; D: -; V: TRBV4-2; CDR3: CASSQDQDSSYEQYF; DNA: TGTGCCAGCAGCCAAGATCAGGACAGTTCCTACGAGCAGTACTTC
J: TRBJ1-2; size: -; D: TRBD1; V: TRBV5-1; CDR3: CASSLVYRGPPANYGYTF; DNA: TGCGCCAGCAGCTTGGTATACAGGGGGCCACCCGCTAACTATGGCTACACCTTC
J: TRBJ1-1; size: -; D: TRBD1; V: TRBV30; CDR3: CAWGRDRGRMNTEAFF; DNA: TGTGCCTGGGGGAGGGACAGGGGACGCATGAACACTGAAGCTTTCTTT
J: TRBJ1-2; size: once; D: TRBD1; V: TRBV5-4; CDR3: CASRPGTGLDGYTF; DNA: TGTGCCAGCAGACCCGGGACAGGTCTTGATGGCTACACCTTC
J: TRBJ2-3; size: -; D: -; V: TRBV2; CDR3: CASSELRGTDTQYF; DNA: TGTGCCAGCAGTGAATTGCGGGGCACAGATACGCAGTATTTT
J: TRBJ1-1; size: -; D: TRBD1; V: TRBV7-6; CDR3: CASSLYRGEAFF; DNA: TGTGCCAGCAGCTTATACAGGGGGGAAGCTTTCTTT
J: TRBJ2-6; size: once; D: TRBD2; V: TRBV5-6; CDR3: CASSLGGGAFGANVLTF; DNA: TGTGCCAGCAGCTTAGGCGGGGGGGCCTTTGGGGCCAACGTCCTGACTTTC
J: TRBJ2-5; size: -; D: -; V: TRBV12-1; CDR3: CASSFVWLAGKETQYF; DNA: TGTGCCAGCAGCTTTGTATGGCTAGCGGGGAAAGAGACCCAGTACTTC
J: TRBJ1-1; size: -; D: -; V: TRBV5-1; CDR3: CASSLIGEVNTEAFF; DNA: TGCGCCAGCAGCTTGATTGGGGAGGTGAACACTGAAGCTTTCTTT
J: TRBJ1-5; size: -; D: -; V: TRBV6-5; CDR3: CASSRTRVQPQHF; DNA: TGTGCCAGCAGCCGTACGCGGGTTCAGCCCCAGCATTTT
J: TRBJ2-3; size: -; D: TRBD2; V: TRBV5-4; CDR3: CASRPTSGSTDTQYF; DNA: TGTGCCAGCAGGCCGACTAGCGGAAGCACAGATACGCAGTATTTT
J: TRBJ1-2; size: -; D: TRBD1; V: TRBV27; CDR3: CASSPQGGYGYTF; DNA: TGTGCCAGCAGTCCCCAGGGGGGCTATGGCTACACCTTC
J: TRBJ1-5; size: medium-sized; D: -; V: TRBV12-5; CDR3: CASGLGTASNQPQHF; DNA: TGTGCTAGTGGTTTGGGGACAGCCAGCAATCAGCCCCAGCATTTT
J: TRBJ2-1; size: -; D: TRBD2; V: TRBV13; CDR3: CASSLGSLAGALSSYNEQFF; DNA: TGTGCCAGCAGCTTAGGTTCTCTAGCGGGGGCCCTTAGCTCCTACAATGAGCAGTTCTTC
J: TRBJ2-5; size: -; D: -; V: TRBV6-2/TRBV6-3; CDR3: CASSYSRGQHPQETQYF; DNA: TGTGCCAGCAGTTACTCGAGGGGACAACACCCCCAAGAGACCCAGTACTTC
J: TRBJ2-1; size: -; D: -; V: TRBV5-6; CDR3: CASSSSEASLVEQFF; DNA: TGTGCCAGCAGCTCTTCTGAAGCTAGTCTTGTTGAGCAGTTCTTC
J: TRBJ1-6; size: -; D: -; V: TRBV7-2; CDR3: CASTLDINNSPLHF; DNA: TGTGCCAGCACCCTCGACATTAACAATTCACCCCTCCACTTT
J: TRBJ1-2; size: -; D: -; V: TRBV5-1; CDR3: CASSLEQDYGYTF; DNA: TGCGCCAGCAGCTTGGAACAGGACTATGGCTACACCTTC
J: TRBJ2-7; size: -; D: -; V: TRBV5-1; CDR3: CASSPGQGTSYEQYF; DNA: TGCGCCAGCAGTCCAGGTCAGGGGACCTCCTACGAGCAGTACTTC
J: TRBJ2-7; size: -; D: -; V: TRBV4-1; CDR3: CASSQELFSSGSYEQYF; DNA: TGCGCCAGCAGCCAAGAATTGTTCTCGTCGGGCTCCTACGAGCAGTACTTC
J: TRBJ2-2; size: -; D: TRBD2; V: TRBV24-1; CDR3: CATSLGGKDGELFF; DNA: TGTGCCACCTCCTTGGGGGGGAAAGACGGGGAGCTGTTTTTT
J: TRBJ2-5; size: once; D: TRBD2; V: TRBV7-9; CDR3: CASSHSRGGMRETQYF; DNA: TGTGCCAGCAGCCACTCCCGGGGGGGGATGAGGGAGACCCAGTACTTC
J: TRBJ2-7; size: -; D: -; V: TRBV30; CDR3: CASRAAVSYEQYF; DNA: TGTGCCTCCAGGGCCGCGGTTTCCTACGAGCAGTACTTC
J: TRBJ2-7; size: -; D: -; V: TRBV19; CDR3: CASSMGQGSEQYF; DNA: TGTGCCAGTAGTATGGGCCAGGGATCCGAGCAGTACTTC
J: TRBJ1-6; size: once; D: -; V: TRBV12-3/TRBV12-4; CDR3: CASSLGSNSPLHF; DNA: TGTGCCAGCAGCCTCGGTTCTAATTCACCCCTCCACTTT
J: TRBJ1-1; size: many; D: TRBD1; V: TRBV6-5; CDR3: CASRATGRITEAFF; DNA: TGTGCCAGCAGAGCGACAGGGAGGATCACTGAAGCTTTCTTT
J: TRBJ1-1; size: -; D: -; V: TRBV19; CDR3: CATLTGAEAFF; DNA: TGTGCCACCCTAACGGGAGCCGAAGCTTTCTTT
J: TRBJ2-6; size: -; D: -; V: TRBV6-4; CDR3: CATTIQVLQLRSGANVLTF; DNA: TGTGCCACCACCATCCAGGTCCTTCAACTTCGCTCTGGGGCCAACGTCCTGACTTTC
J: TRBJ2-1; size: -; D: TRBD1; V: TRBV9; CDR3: CASSVTGGSGTYNEQFF; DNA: TGTGCCAGCAGCGTCACAGGGGGTTCTGGAACTTACAATGAGCAGTTCTTC
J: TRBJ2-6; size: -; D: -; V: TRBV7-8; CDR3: CASKEGLGANVLTF; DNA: TGTGCCAGCAAAGAGGGACTTGGGGCCAACGTCCTGACTTTC
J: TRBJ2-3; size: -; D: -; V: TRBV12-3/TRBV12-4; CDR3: CASSFRDTQYF; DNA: TGTGCCAGCAGTTTTAGAGATACGCAGTATTTT
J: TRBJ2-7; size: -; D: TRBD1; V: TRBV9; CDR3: CASSVGTGGLYEQYF; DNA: TGTGCCAGCAGCGTTGGGACAGGGGGACTTTACGAGCAGTACTTC
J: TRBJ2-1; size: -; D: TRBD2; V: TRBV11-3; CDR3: CASSLARSAGGLNEQFF; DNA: TGTGCCAGCAGCTTAGCTCGGTCGGCGGGGGGCTTAAATGAGCAGTTCTTC
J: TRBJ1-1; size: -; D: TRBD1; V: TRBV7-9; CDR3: CASSRRGQANTEAFF; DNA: TGTGCCAGCAGCCGAAGGGGACAGGCGAACACTGAAGCTTTCTTT
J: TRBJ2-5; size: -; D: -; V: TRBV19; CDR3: CASTPGRAGSQGETQYF; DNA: TGTGCCAGTACCCCAGGACGGGCAGGTTCTCAGGGCGAGACCCAGTACTTC
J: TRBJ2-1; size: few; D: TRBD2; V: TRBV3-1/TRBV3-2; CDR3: CASSPPNSGGGNEQFF; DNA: TGTGCCAGCAGCCCCCCAAATAGCGGGGGGGGGAATGAGCAGTTCTTC
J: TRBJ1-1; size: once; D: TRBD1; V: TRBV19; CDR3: CASSEHRGRTEAFF; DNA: TGTGCCAGTAGCGAACACAGGGGGAGAACTGAAGCTTTCTTT
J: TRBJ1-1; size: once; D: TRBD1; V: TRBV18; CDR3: CASSLHRDSEAFF; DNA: TGTGCCAGCTCACTACACCGGGACAGCGAAGCTTTCTTT
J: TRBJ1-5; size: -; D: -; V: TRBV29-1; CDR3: CSVADSNGNQPQHF; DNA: TGCAGCGTGGCGGATAGTAACGGCAATCAGCCCCAGCATTTT
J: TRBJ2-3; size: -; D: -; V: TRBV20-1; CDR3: CSANTGDTQYF; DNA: TGCAGTGCGAATACCGGAGATACGCAGTATTTT
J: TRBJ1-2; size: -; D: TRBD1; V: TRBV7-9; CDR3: CASSLGGQIYGYTF; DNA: TGTGCCAGCAGCTTAGGGGGACAGATCTATGGCTACACCTTC
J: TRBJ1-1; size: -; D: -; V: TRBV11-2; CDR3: CASSRDNTEAFF; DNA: TGTGCCAGCAGCCGAGATAACACTGAAGCTTTCTTT
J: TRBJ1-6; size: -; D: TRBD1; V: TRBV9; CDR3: CASSQTGGSYNSPLHF; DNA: TGTGCCAGCAGCCAGACAGGGGGTTCCTATAATTCACCCCTCCACTTT
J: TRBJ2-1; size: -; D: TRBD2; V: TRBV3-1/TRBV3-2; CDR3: CASSWTSGVQQFF; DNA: TGTGCCAGCAGCTGGACTAGCGGAGTGCAGCAGTTCTTC
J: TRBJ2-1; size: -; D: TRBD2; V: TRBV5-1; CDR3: CASSGTSGGPEHIFEQFF; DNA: TGCGCCAGCAGCGGCACTAGCGGGGGGCCTGAGCATATTTTTGAGCAGTTCTTC
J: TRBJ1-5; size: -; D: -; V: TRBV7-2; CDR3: CASSFDRNQPQHF; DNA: TGTGCCAGCAGCTTCGACAGAAATCAGCCCCAGCATTTT
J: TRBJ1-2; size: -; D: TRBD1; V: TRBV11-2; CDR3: CASSLTRTGVVGGYTF; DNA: TGTGCCAGCAGCTTAACCCGGACAGGGGTTGTTGGTGGCTACACCTTC
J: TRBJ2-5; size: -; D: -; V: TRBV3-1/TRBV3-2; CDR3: CASSQGSGETQYF; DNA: TGTGCCAGCAGCCAAGGGAGCGGCGAGACCCAGTACTTC
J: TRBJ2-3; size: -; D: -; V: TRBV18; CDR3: CASSLSGADTQYF; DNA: TGTGCCAGCTCACTTAGCGGTGCGGATACGCAGTATTTT
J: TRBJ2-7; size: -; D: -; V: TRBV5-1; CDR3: CASSLTGSPYEQYF; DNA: TGCGCCAGCAGCTTAACAGGGAGTCCCTACGAGCAGTACTTC
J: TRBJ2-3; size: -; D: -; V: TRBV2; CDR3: CASSEVRASTDTQYF; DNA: TGTGCCAGCAGTGAAGTCCGAGCCTCCACAGATACGCAGTATTTT
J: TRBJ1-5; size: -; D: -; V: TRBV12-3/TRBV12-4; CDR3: CASSSGEVQHF; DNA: TGTGCCAGCAGTTCGGGAGAGGTCCAGCATTTT
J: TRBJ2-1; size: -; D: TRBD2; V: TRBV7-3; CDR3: CASSLAAVAGINEQFF; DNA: TGTGCCAGCAGCCTCGCGGCGGTAGCGGGGATCAATGAGCAGTTCTTC
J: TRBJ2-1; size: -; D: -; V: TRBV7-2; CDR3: CASSLVLGGGYNEQFF; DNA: TGTGCCAGCAGCTTAGTCCTCGGGGGAGGATACAATGAGCAGTTCTTC